This T cell receptor (beta chain) was obtained from a study of T-cell memory formation after mild COVID-19. In the study overall: There were largely donor-specific TCR clusters.

This clonotype was picked up a small number of times. What it recognizes is unknown. Broader study findings: Clones that shrank (day 15 to 85) were balanced CD4/CD8, whereas later expanders leaned CD4+.

TCRdb re-called the 5' RACE reads with MiXCR, one entry per CDR3 protein. This sample has 250,000 to 300,000 distinct CDR3 sequences, with 15% to 20% found just once. The germline gives CDR1 SGHRS, CDR2 YFSETQ. Trimming removed 1 base from V and 8 bases from J; junction bases left unmatched: 6. The CDR3 has 14 residues. V usage is TRBV5-1 and J usage is TRBJ1-2; the match to TRBD1 covers 9 bases. Sequencing used PBMCs or a T cell subset sorted from them (not recorded which). The clonotype originates from a man between 18 and 35 years old who had mild COVID-19 (a few samples of this study predate the infection). Cell type and time point are not known. CDR3 sequence (DNA): TGCGCCAGCAGCTTGCCCGGGACAGGGAGCGGCTACACCTTC. Protein product: CASSLPGTGSGYTF.